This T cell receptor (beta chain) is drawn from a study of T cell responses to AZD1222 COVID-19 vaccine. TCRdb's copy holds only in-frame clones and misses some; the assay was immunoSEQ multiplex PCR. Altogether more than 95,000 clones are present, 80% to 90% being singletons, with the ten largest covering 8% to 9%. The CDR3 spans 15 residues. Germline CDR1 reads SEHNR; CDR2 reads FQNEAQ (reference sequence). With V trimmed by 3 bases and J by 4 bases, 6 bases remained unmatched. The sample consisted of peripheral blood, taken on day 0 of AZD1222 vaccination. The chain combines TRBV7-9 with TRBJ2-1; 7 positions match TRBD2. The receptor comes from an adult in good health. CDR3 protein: CASSFGLVRYNEQFF. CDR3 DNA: TGTGCCAGCAGCTTCGGACTAGTCCGTTACAATGAGCAGTTCTTC.